The sequence of this TCR beta chain was determined in a study of CD8+CD57+ T cells in acquired aplastic anemia. Study as a whole: CD4+ and CD8+ cells, once sorted, gave DNA averaging roughly 3.2 ug. Overall study findings and caveats: Simpson's diversity of CD8+ cells was not significantly different in patients compared with controls.

For sequencing, patients were chosen who had shown expansion of CD8+CD57+ cells by flow cytometry. Severe acquired aplastic anemia was diagnosed in all patients. Each patient gave a blood sample that was collected before any therapy had been received. As regards this clonotype: Its antigen remains unknown.

Genomic DNA templated the TCR beta VDJ and CDR3 profiling. TCRdb processed the reads anew with MiXCR; each CDR3 protein has one entry. Found here are 120,000 or so distinct CDR3 sequences, 55% to 70% of them singletons; the top ten hold about 29%. The TCR was taken from a human donor with aplastic anemia. Sequencing input: sorted CD4+, CD8+, or CD8+CD57+ T cells (not recorded which) from PBMCs.

The CDR3 DNA sequence: TGTGCCAGCGGACAGGGGGGGGATCAGCCCCAGCATTTT. This gives the protein CASGQGGDQPQHF. V and J are TRBV25-1 and TRBJ1-5; 10 bases agree with TRBD1. From germline, CDR1 is MGHDK and CDR2 SYGVNS. Trimming took 8 bases from V and 5 from J; bases not matched to a gene: 3. This CDR3 contains 13 residues.